The clone carrying this TCR beta chain was recorded once. Its antigen is currently unknown. The record originates from a study of blood T cells in healthy people across ages. Together with a sample-barcoded 5' primer, a J-beta primer mix was included in a second PCR lasting roughly 6 to 12 cycles. MiXCR, run by TCRdb on the 5' RACE reads, gives a single entry per CDR3 protein. The sample has about 1.4 million distinct CDR3 sequences; 45% to 70% are singletons. V lost 0 bases and J 4 bases, leaving 15 bases between the germline ends. Germline V gives CDR1 SQVTM, CDR2 ANQGSEA. The length of the CDR3 is 15 residues. The study, taken as a whole, reports: Considered underestimates were the diversity estimates obtained from one million T cells.

The V gene is TRBV29-1, the J gene TRBJ1-2; D gene ambiguous. This receptor was identified in a man between 18 and 35 years old in good health. The specimen was blood. CDR3 sequence reads: CSVEDGVVRGYGYTF. The CDR3 region has the DNA TGCAGCGTTGAAGATGGGGTGGTTCGGGGCTATGGCTACACCTTC.